These T cell receptor beta chains were read from a single sample in a study of cytomegalovirus exposure and HLA in healthy donors. Assay: immunoSEQ multiplex PCR; the TCRdb copy retains only in-frame clones and omits some. This repertoire shows about 140,000 clones, 73% found once; its top ten account for around 1.4%. Sequencing input: PBMCs. The receptors come from a woman aged 35 to 49 in good health and CMV-seronegative. CDR3s include the opening cysteine and the closing phenylalanine or tryptophan. Each record gives: CDR3 DNA, CDR3 protein, V gene, J gene, D gene, clone size. The D gene is left open where the match is weak. The size field is filled for only some rows; it gives once, few, many or a size class.

TGTGCCAGCAGCTTAGTTCCTTGGGACAGGTCCCCCACCCGATACAATGAGCAGTTCTTC,CASSLVPWDRSPTRYNEQFF,TRBV7-8,TRBJ2-1,TRBD1,NA
TGTGCCAGCAGCGGGCACGACGGGGGGGCTTTCGGGGAGCTGTTTTTT,CASSGHDGGAFGELFF,TRBV5-4,TRBJ2-2,TRBD2,NA
TGTGCCAGCAGCTCCAGGACACCGAACACTGAAGCTTTCTTT,CASSSRTPNTEAFF,TRBV5-4,TRBJ1-1,NA,NA
TGTGCCAGCTCACAAGTGGCTAGCGGGGGAGGGGAGCAGTACTTC,CASSQVASGGGEQYF,TRBV18,TRBJ2-7,TRBD2,NA
TGTGCCAGCAGCTTTGGGGGCACGGATGAAAAACTGTTTTTT,CASSFGGTDEKLFF,TRBV5-5,TRBJ1-4,NA,few
TGTGCCAGCAGCGTAGTAGGGGGGGCAGAGACCCAGTACTTC,CASSVVGGAETQYF,TRBV9,TRBJ2-5,NA,NA
TGTGCCAGCAGCCCAACAAGGACTAGCGGGGGTGTAGATACGCAGTATTTT,CASSPTRTSGGVDTQYF,TRBV11-2,TRBJ2-3,TRBD2,NA
TGTGCCATCAGGGACAGGGCCACCGGGGAGCTGTTTTTT,CAIRDRATGELFF,TRBV10-3,TRBJ2-2,TRBD1,NA
TGTGCCATCAGTGTAGGAGGTGGTGGTACAGATACGCAGTATTTT,CAISVGGGGTDTQYF,TRBV10-3,TRBJ2-3,NA,NA
TGTGCCAGCAAACAATCGGGAGCAAAAGAGACCCAGTACTTC,CASKQSGAKETQYF,TRBV28,TRBJ2-5,NA,NA
TGTGCCAGCAGCTTCTACTACTACGAGCAGTACTTC,CASSFYYYEQYF,TRBV7-9,TRBJ2-7,NA,once
TGCGCCAGCAGCCCAGGGGGCCGGGACTATGGCTACACCTTC,CASSPGGRDYGYTF,TRBV5-1,TRBJ1-2,TRBD1,few
TGTGCCAGCAATGATCCTGCTAATGAAAAACTGTTTTTT,CASNDPANEKLFF,TRBV6-1,TRBJ1-4,NA,NA
TGTGCCAGTAGTATTTCAGGTCAATATGGCTACACCTTC,CASSISGQYGYTF,TRBV19,TRBJ1-2,NA,NA
TGCGCCAGCAGTGATCCGGGGGGCAATACCTACGAGCAGTACTTC,CASSDPGGNTYEQYF,TRBV10-2,TRBJ2-7,NA,NA
TGTGCCAGCAGCCCAGCGATGAACACTGAAGCTTTCTTT,CASSPAMNTEAFF,TRBV7-3,TRBJ1-1,NA,NA
TGTGCCAGCAGCTCCTCAGGGGGAGCTGAAGCTTTCTTT,CASSSSGGAEAFF,TRBV7-9,TRBJ1-1,TRBD1,NA
TGCAGTGCTAGAGATCAGTTTGGCTACACCTTC,CSARDQFGYTF,TRBV20-1,TRBJ1-2,NA,NA
TGTGCCAGCAGTGAAGCGGGGACAGGAGATTATAATTCACCCCTCCACTTT,CASSEAGTGDYNSPLHF,TRBV6-1,TRBJ1-6,TRBD1,few
TGTGCCAGCAGGTCAACCTACAATGAGCAGTTCTTC,CASRSTYNEQFF,TRBV6-1,TRBJ2-1,NA,NA
TGTGCCAGCAGTGGGATCGGGACAGGGGACTACGAGCAGTACTTC,CASSGIGTGDYEQYF,TRBV6-1,TRBJ2-7,TRBD1,once
TGTGCCAGTAGACAGGGGCTCACCGGGGAGCTGTTTTTT,CASRQGLTGELFF,TRBV19,TRBJ2-2,TRBD1,NA
TGTGCCAGCAGCTTAGTAGCGGTAAGCAATCAGCCCCAGCATTTT,CASSLVAVSNQPQHF,TRBV7-2,TRBJ1-5,NA,NA
TGTGCCATCATGGTGGCAGGGGGTCTCACAGGTACGCAGTATTTT,CAIMVAGGLTGTQYF,TRBV10-3,TRBJ2-3,TRBD1,few
TGCGCCAGCAGCTTAGGGGGCTCAGAAGAGCAGTACTTC,CASSLGGSEEQYF,TRBV5-1,TRBJ2-7,TRBD1,NA
TGTGCCAGCTCACCAAATCTACACACTGAAGCTTTCTTT,CASSPNLHTEAFF,TRBV18,TRBJ1-1,NA,NA
TGTGCCAGCAGTTTAGTCGGGGGGCGAGGCAATCAGCCCCAGCATTTT,CASSLVGGRGNQPQHF,TRBV28,TRBJ1-5,NA,once
TGCAGTGCCAAAGAGAGTAGAGGCTACACCTTC,CSAKESRGYTF,TRBV20-1,TRBJ1-2,NA,NA
TGCGCCAGCAGCCTACAGGGATACGGGGGCTACACCTTC,CASSLQGYGGYTF,TRBV4-3,TRBJ1-2,NA,NA
TGTGCCAGCAGCCCCTCGACAGGGGGTCCCGGGGACCAGTTCTTC,CASSPSTGGPGDQFF,TRBV11-3,TRBJ2-1,TRBD1,NA
TGTGCCAGCAGAGGCGGGACAGTTATTAATGAAAAACTGTTTTTT,CASRGGTVINEKLFF,TRBV6-1,TRBJ1-4,TRBD1,once
TGTGCCAGCAGGATGGACAGGGGTAGTGAAAAACTGTTTTTT,CASRMDRGSEKLFF,TRBV6-6,TRBJ1-4,TRBD1,NA
TGTGCCAGCAGCGCAAGGGGGGGTAGCAATCAGCCCCAGCATTTT,CASSARGGSNQPQHF,TRBV7-8,TRBJ1-5,NA,few
TGTGCCAGCAGCTCTGGAGAAACAGGGGTTTATGGCTACACCTTC,CASSSGETGVYGYTF,TRBV7-6,TRBJ1-2,TRBD1,NA
TGTGCCAGCAAGATGGCAGGGGCCTCGAATGAAAAACTGTTTTTT,CASKMAGASNEKLFF,TRBV14,TRBJ1-4,NA,NA
TGTGCCAGCAGTGTGGACAGTCGGTGGGATTTGCCCCTCCACTTT,CASSVDSRWDLPLHF,TRBV2,TRBJ1-6,NA,few
TGTGCCAGCAGCTTACGGCAGGGAAATGAAAAACTGTTTTTT,CASSLRQGNEKLFF,TRBV7-9,TRBJ1-4,NA,few
TGCGCCAGCAGCTTTTTCCCAGGATTAGACACTGAAGCTTTCTTT,CASSFFPGLDTEAFF,TRBV5-1,TRBJ1-1,NA,NA
TGTGCCAGCAGTGGGGGCCAGGGGGCGGCCGGGGAGCTGTTTTTT,CASSGGQGAAGELFF,TRBV2,TRBJ2-2,TRBD1,NA
TGTGCCAGCAGCCTGGGGGGGGATGAAAAACTGTTTTTT,CASSLGGDEKLFF,TRBV5-4,TRBJ1-4,NA,few
TGTGCCAGCAGAGACAGATGTGAAGCTTTCTTT,CASRDRCEAFF,TRBV6-5,TRBJ1-1,NA,NA
TGTGCCAGCAGTGTCCAGGGTTGGGAGCCCCAGCATTTT,CASSVQGWEPQHF,TRBV2,TRBJ1-5,NA,NA
TGCGCCAGCAGCCAAACAACAGTGGGTGAGACCCAGTACTTC,CASSQTTVGETQYF,TRBV5-1,TRBJ2-5,NA,NA
TGTGCCAGCAGCTTTTCCGGGTCTGGGGCCAACGTCCTGACTTTC,CASSFSGSGANVLTF,TRBV5-4,TRBJ2-6,NA,NA
TGTGCCAGCAGCCCATCGGGGGGCTATGGCTACACCTTC,CASSPSGGYGYTF,TRBV28,TRBJ1-2,NA,NA
TGTGCCAGCAGTCTTATGTGGGGGAGAGGGGGGGACTATGGCTACACCTTC,CASSLMWGRGGDYGYTF,TRBV28,TRBJ1-2,NA,NA
TGCAGCGTTATCGGCCACGGGGGCTACACCTTC,CSVIGHGGYTF,TRBV29-1,TRBJ1-2,NA,once
TGTGCCAGCAGTCTGGACGGAGGGAGTGGGCAGTACTTC,CASSLDGGSGQYF,TRBV27,TRBJ2-7,NA,few
TGTGCCAGCAGTTCGGGACAGGTCGATACAGACATTCAGTACTTC,CASSSGQVDTDIQYF,TRBV27,TRBJ2-4,TRBD1,NA
TGTGCCAGCAGTGATCCCGGGTTCTATGGCTACACCTTC,CASSDPGFYGYTF,TRBV2,TRBJ1-2,NA,NA
TGTGCCAGCAGCTTAGAGAGGCATAATTCACCCCTCCACTTT,CASSLERHNSPLHF,TRBV7-8,TRBJ1-6,NA,NA
TGTGCCAGCACAGACAGGGCCGATGGCTACACCTTC,CASTDRADGYTF,TRBV6-5,TRBJ1-2,TRBD1,NA